This TCR beta chain is drawn from a study of blood T cell repertoires in COVID-19. Germline V gives CDR1 SGHVS, CDR2 FQNEAQ. V dropped 1 base and J dropped 4; count of bases not matched to a gene: 5. The CDR3 spans 16 residues. In the study's own analysis: By means of reference gene primer amplification, nucleated cell counts were estimated. Method: immunoSEQ multiplex PCR; TCRdb's copy keeps in-frame clones and lacks some. The DNA was the basis for D and trimming; V, J and clone size are from that table. The profile shows 120,000 or so clones, 76% of them singletons. The material sequenced was peripheral blood. The chain has TRBV7-8 and TRBJ2-2, with 8 nucleotides matching TRBD1. This receptor was taken from a woman aged 80 or older with acute or convalescent COVID-19. CDR3 sequence reads: CASSLVGQGTTGELFF. The CDR3, as DNA: TGTGCCAGCAGCTTAGTAGGACAGGGAACCACCGGGGAGCTGTTTTTT. Full variable domain (rest looked up from reference TRBV7-8 and TRBJ2-2): GAGVSQSPRYKVAKRGQDVALRCDPISGHVSLFWYQQALGQGPEFLTYFQNEAQLDKSGLPSDRFFAERPEGSVSTLKIQRTQQEDSAVYLCASSLVGQGTTGELFFGEGSRLTVL.